Reported below is one T cell receptor (beta chain). Its antigen is as yet unknown. The sample is drawn from a study of T cell repertoires in cytomegalovirus infection. Across the study: Public TCR beta signatures indicated both CMV infection and matching HLA type. Study-wide results and caveats: The response measured ex vivo was dominated by TCR beta clonotypes (HLA-C-restricted and CMV-specific). Of the TCR beta families, the public ones yielded a cumulative frequency that identified carriers of CMV plus the relevant HLA.

The CDR3 has 15 residues. Germline V lookup: CDR1 DFQATT, CDR2 SNEGSKA (reference sequence). V was pared by 1 base and J by 5 bases, with 12 bases between. One entry per CDR3 protein results from TCRdb running MiXCR on the reads. The table has some 130,000 distinct CDR3 sequences, more than 7% seen once. The sample was PBMCs. The sequence derives from a human donor in good health (CMV status not recorded). Some clones in this sample may be carry-over from other donors' samples. The V call is TRBV20-1, the J call TRBJ1-6, with a weak D call TRBD1 (5 bases). CDR3 sequence: CSARGRGGNNSPLHF. CDR3 DNA sequence: TGCAGTGCTAGAGGGCGGGGGGGAAATAATTCACCCCTCCACTTT.